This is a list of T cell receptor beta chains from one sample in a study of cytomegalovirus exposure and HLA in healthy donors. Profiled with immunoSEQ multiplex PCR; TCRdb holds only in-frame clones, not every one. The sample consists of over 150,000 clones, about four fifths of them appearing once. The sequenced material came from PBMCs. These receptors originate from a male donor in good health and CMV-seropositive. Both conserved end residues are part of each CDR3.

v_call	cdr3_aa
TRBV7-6	CASSLRTGGTEAFF
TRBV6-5	CASTIKYGVGTQYF
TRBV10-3	CAISTLPGLAPATDTQYF
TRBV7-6	CASSLDSRTGGFGYTF
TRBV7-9	CASSLEEYGYTF
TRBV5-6	CASSWQGADYGYTF
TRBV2	CASSAGWRSKDQPQHF
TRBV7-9	CATYGQGRNYGYTF
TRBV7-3	CASSPHVDRAIHQGSNEQPQHF
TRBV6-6	CASGDRSYGYTF
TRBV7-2	CASSLIRRNNSPLHF
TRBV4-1	CASSQGRGLSSGNTIYF
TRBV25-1	CASSEGRDRGPHGYTF
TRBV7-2	CASSREVGTKETQYF
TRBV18	CASSPRDTASGYTF
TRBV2	CASLGTGTSSYEQYF
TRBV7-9	CSSSFRGVENTGELFF
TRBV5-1	CASSWTPSNYGYTF
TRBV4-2	CASSLRGPGIQETQYF
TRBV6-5	CASQTGQGVAEAFF
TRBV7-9	CASSLAGPTDTQYF
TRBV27	CASSLFQGGRATEAFF
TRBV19	CATGGGSSSYEQYF
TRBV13	CASSLSGQRIYGYTF
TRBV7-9	CASSSAGRWGVDTQYF
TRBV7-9	CASSWTGTNGYTF